These 26 T cell receptor beta chains were all obtained from the same sample, sequenced in a study of long-term antiretroviral therapy in people with HIV. It was version v3.0 of the immunoSEQ assay that was run at survey level. This table comes from immunoSEQ multiplex PCR, and its TCRdb copy is limited to in-frame clones, with some not included. The sample records some 27,000 clones, 84% being singletons. The source material was unsorted PBMCs, sampled 0.4 years after starting antiretroviral therapy. The receptors stem from a man aged 18 to 35 with HIV.

V usage is TRBV27 and J usage is TRBJ1-2; D gene ambiguous. Trimming took off 2 bases at V and 7 bases at J, with 11 bases between the two ends. The CDR3 has 13 residues. Germline CDR1 is MNHEY and CDR2 is SMNVEV (reference sequence). CDR3 protein: CASSLSNRVGYTF. For the CDR3, the DNA is TGTGCCAGCAGTTTAAGCAATCGGGTTGGCTACACCTTC.

The chain employs TRBV6-6 and TRBJ1-1; D remains unclear. V lost 8 bases and J lost 7, with 8 bases in between. Germline V gene lookup returns CDR1 MNHNY and CDR2 SVGAGI (reference sequence). CDR3 length: 10 amino acids. The CDR3 region is CASGIVEAFF. In DNA, the CDR3 is TGTGCCAGCGGTATAGTTGAAGCTTTCTTT.

The chain combines TRBV27 with TRBJ2-7; a weak D match, TRBD1 (6 bases). CDR3 size: 16 residues. CDR1 and CDR2 from the germline V gene are MNHEY and SMNVEV (reference sequence). V was shortened by 3 bases and J by 0 bases, with 15 bases between the two germline ends. The CDR3 loop is CASSLSQGPLSYEQYF. CDR3 nucleotides: TGTGCCAGCAGTTTGTCCCAGGGGCCACTCTCCTACGAGCAGTACTTC.

The chain uses TRBV7-9 and TRBJ1-5; no definite D call. V was pared by 5 bases and J by 3 bases, with 5 bases between. The CDR3 has 12 residues. The germline CDR1 and CDR2 sequences are SEHNR and FQNEAQ (reference sequence). CDR3 bases: TGTGCCAGCAGCCAAAACAATCAGCCCCAGCATTTT. Translation gives CASSQNNQPQHF.

The V call is TRBV7-8, the J call TRBJ2-3; D is ambiguous. The V end was cut by 4 bases, the J end by 6 bases, with 5 bases between. The CDR3 spans 11 residues. Germline CDR1 reads SGHVS; CDR2 reads FQNEAQ. CDR3 in DNA: TGTGCCAGCAGCTCCTCGGATACGCAGTATTTT. Translation gives CASSSSDTQYF.

This clone was picked up one time. This sequence joins TRBV7-2 and TRBJ2-7; 7 bases agree with TRBD1. The germline gives CDR1 SGHTA, CDR2 FQGNSA. This CDR3 region has 14 residues. The junction had 3 bases not matched to a gene; V was cut back by 3 bases and J by 1 base. This CDR3 is CASSFQQGSYEQYF. CDR3 nucleotides: TGTGCCAGCAGCTTTCAACAGGGGTCCTACGAGCAGTACTTC.

The rearrangement links TRBV7-8 to TRBJ2-2; 7 bases match TRBD1. The CDR3 runs 15 residues. Germline CDR1 SGHVS, CDR2 FQNEAQ. The trim removed 6 bases at V and 3 bases at J, leaving 7 bases unmatched. CDR3 in amino acids: CASSSQGSDTGELFF. The CDR3 DNA reads as TGTGCCAGCAGTTCACAGGGGTCGGACACCGGGGAGCTGTTTTTT.

This clone showed up just once. This chain connects TRBV7-3 to TRBJ2-2, with 9 bases lining up with TRBD1. CDR1 SGHTA and CDR2 FQGTGA come from the germline V gene. The CDR3 length is 16 residues. With V trimmed by 3 bases and J by 5 bases, 7 bases remained unmatched. The CDR3 sequence is CASSFRDRDITGELFF. Written as DNA, the CDR3 is TGTGCCAGCAGCTTTCGGGACAGGGATATTACCGGGGAGCTGTTTTTT.

The rearrangement joins TRBV15 to TRBJ2-7, with D possibly matching TRBD1 (6 bases). This CDR3 comprises 15 residues. The germline V and J ends were trimmed by 1 base and 4 bases, with 14 bases remaining between them. The germline gives CDR1 LNHNV, CDR2 YYDKDF (reference sequence). CDR3 sequence: CATSRGARGIYEQYF. The CDR3 DNA reads as TGTGCCACCAGCAGAGGGGCCAGGGGCATATACGAGCAGTACTTC.

The V call is TRBV19, the J call TRBJ2-1; D is unresolved. V was pared by 4 bases and J by 0 bases, with 7 bases between. The CDR3 runs 14 residues. Per germline, CDR1 LNHDA and CDR2 SQIVND (reference sequence). CDR3 region: CASSTPSSYNEQFF. The CDR3 region has the DNA TGTGCCAGTAGTACCCCTAGCTCCTACAATGAGCAGTTCTTC.

This rearrangement joins TRBV6-1 to TRBJ1-1; the D gene is possibly TRBD1 (5 bases). The length of the CDR3 is 13 residues. V was shortened by 9 bases and J by 1 base, with 12 bases between the two germline ends. In germline, CDR1 is MNHNS, CDR2 SASEGT. The CDR3 here is CASLPTENTEAFF. The DNA for the CDR3 is TGTGCCAGTTTACCGACAGAGAACACTGAAGCTTTCTTT.

The V call is TRBV7-8, the J call TRBJ2-7, with TRBD2 matching over 7 bases. Germline-derived CDR1 and CDR2 are SGHVS and FQNEAQ. The J segment lost 2 bases and the V segment lost 4 bases, leaving 8 bases of the junction unmatched. This CDR3 is 15 amino acids long. The CDR3 sequence is CASSSSRGDAYEQYF. The CDR3, as DNA: TGTGCCAGCAGCTCATCTCGGGGGGACGCCTACGAGCAGTACTTC.

V gene TRBV19 combines with J gene TRBJ1-5; 8 bases fit TRBD1. The CDR3 totals 16 residues. Germline CDR1 reads LNHDA; CDR2 reads SQIVND (reference sequence). V was pared by 2 bases and J by 7 bases, with 10 bases of the junction left unmatched. CDR3 protein: CASSIRNQGARQPQHF. Written as DNA, the CDR3 is TGTGCCAGTAGTATACGGAACCAGGGGGCAAGACAGCCCCAGCATTTT.

V and J are TRBV7-2 and TRBJ1-1; no definite D call. The V gene's germline CDR1 is SGHTA and CDR2 FQGNSA. This CDR3 has 13 residues. V was shortened by 1 base and J by 5 bases, with 8 bases between the two germline ends. The CDR3 loop reads CASSLVSATEAFF. CDR3 bases: TGTGCCAGCAGCTTAGTGAGCGCGACTGAAGCTTTCTTT.

J is TRBJ2-5 and V is TRBV7-9, with 8 nucleotides matching TRBD2. Germline CDR1 reads SEHNR; CDR2 reads FQNEAQ (reference sequence). The CDR3 is made up of 15 amino acids. With V trimmed by 4 bases and J by 2 bases, 6 bases remained unmatched. The CDR3 bases are TGTGCCAGCAGCTCCCCGGGGGGGGAACAAGAGACCCAGTACTTC. It is translated as CASSSPGGEQETQYF.

The DNA for the CDR3 is TGTGCCAGCAGCCAGACTAGCTACGAGCAGTACTTC. It translates to CASSQTSYEQYF. This rearrangement joins TRBV7-8 to TRBJ2-7, with D maybe TRBD2 (6 bases). The CDR3 is 12 residues long. Trimming pared 5 bases from V and 3 bases from J, leaving 8 bases between. Germline V lookup: CDR1 SGHVS, CDR2 FQNEAQ. Variable domain in full (rest from reference TRBV7-8 and TRBJ2-7): GAGVSQSPRYKVAKRGQDVALRCDPISGHVSLFWYQQALGQGPEFLTYFQNEAQLDKSGLPSDRFFAERPEGSVSTLKIQRTQQEDSAVYLCASSQTSYEQYFGPGTRLTVT.

J is TRBJ1-6 and V is TRBV27; D may be TRBD1 (6 bases). Trimming removed 7 bases from V and 12 bases from J, with 16 bases in between. The CDR3 runs 13 residues. From germline, CDR1 is MNHEY and CDR2 SMNVEV (reference sequence). CDR3 bases: TGTGCCAGCAACACAGGGAGGGACGGACCCCTCCACTTT. This codes for CASNTGRDGPLHF.

In its sample, this clone was seen once. The chain recombines TRBV2 with TRBJ2-3; no definite D call. The CDR3 consists of 15 residues. Germline V gene data show CDR1 as SNHLY and CDR2 as FYNNEI. V lost 6 bases and J 2 bases, leaving 15 bases between the germline ends. Here the CDR3 DNA reads TGTGCCAGCAGCCCCGTGGCAGACCTCACAGATACGCAGTATTTT. It specifies CASSPVADLTDTQYF.

The gene calls are TRBV9 and TRBJ2-1; D is possibly TRBD1 (6 bases). V was trimmed by 0 bases and J by 8 bases, leaving 24 bases between them. The CDR3 extends over 18 amino acids. Germline CDR1 SGDLS, CDR2 YYNGEE. The DNA of the CDR3 is TGTGCCAGCAGCGTAGCTTCGACAGGACTTCGATTCGGCGATGAGCAGTTCTTC. Its protein product is CASSVASTGLRFGDEQFF.

The chain has TRBV5-6 and TRBJ1-1; D is unresolved. The CDR3 is 14 residues long. Trimming took off 0 bases at V and 5 bases at J, with 11 bases between the two ends. Per germline, CDR1 SGHDT and CDR2 YYEEEE. The chain's CDR3 is CASSLGAGRTEAFF. The CDR3 nucleotides read TGTGCCAGCAGCTTGGGGGCTGGCCGGACTGAAGCTTTCTTT.

This sequence joins TRBV28 and TRBJ2-7; D may be TRBD2 (5 bases). The germline V and J ends were trimmed by 7 bases and 3 bases, with 7 bases remaining between them. Germline loops: CDR1 MDHEN, CDR2 SYDVKM. The CDR3 spans 11 residues. The CDR3 nucleotides read TGTGCCAGCATAGAGGGCTACGAGCAGTACTTC. It translates to CASIEGYEQYF.

The chain couples TRBV7-6 to TRBJ1-1; a weak D match, TRBD1 (6 bases). V was cut by 5 bases and J by 5 bases, with 15 bases left in between. The CDR3 loop spans 14 amino acids. From germline, CDR1 is SGHVS and CDR2 FNYEAQ. The CDR3 protein is CASSLGGGLTEAFF. DNA of the CDR3: TGTGCCAGCAGCCTAGGGGGGGGGCTAACTGAAGCTTTCTTT.

The chain joins TRBV5-1 to TRBJ2-7; tentatively, D is TRBD1 (5 bases). CDR1 and CDR2 (germline): SGHRS, YFSETQ. This CDR3 spans 13 amino acids. Trimming shortened V by 4 bases and J by 3 bases, and 11 bases separated the two germline ends. The chain's CDR3 is CASSRTPNYEQYF. The CDR3 DNA sequence: TGCGCCAGCAGCCGGACACCCAACTACGAGCAGTACTTC. The full variable domain, completed using reference TRBV5-1 and TRBJ2-7, is KAGVTQTPRYLIKTRGQQVTLSCSPISGHRSVSWYQQTPGQGLQFLFEYFSETQRNKGNFPGRFSGRQFSNSRSEMNVSTLELGDSALYLCASSRTPNYEQYFGPGTRLTVT.

The chain links TRBV5-5 to TRBJ1-1, with D hard to call. With 0 bases removed from V and 5 bases from J, the gap between germline ends came to 8 bases. Germline V lookup: CDR1 SGHKS, CDR2 YYEKEE (reference sequence). The CDR3 covers 13 residues. DNA of the CDR3: TGTGCCAGCAGCTTGGTGGGGATAACTGAAGCTTTCTTT. Protein product: CASSLVGITEAFF.

J is TRBJ2-7 and V is TRBV5-1; a possible D gene is TRBD1 (6 bases). CDR1 is SGHRS, CDR2 YFSETQ, per germline. This CDR3 spans 13 amino acids. V was trimmed by 6 bases and J by 3 bases, leaving 13 bases between them. This CDR3 reads CASTPGTNYEQYF. CDR3 sequence (DNA): TGCGCCAGCACCCCCGGGACAAACTACGAGCAGTACTTC.

About this clone itself: This same CDR3 is encoded by further DNA sequences in the sample. The chain couples TRBV19 to TRBJ2-7; D is undetermined. Per germline, CDR1 LNHDA and CDR2 SQIVND (reference sequence). The CDR3 runs 11 residues. V dropped 3 bases and J dropped 4 bases, with 4 bases sitting between them. The CDR3 sequence: CASSIGYEQYF. In DNA, the CDR3 is TGTGCCAGTAGTATCGGATACGAGCAGTACTTC.